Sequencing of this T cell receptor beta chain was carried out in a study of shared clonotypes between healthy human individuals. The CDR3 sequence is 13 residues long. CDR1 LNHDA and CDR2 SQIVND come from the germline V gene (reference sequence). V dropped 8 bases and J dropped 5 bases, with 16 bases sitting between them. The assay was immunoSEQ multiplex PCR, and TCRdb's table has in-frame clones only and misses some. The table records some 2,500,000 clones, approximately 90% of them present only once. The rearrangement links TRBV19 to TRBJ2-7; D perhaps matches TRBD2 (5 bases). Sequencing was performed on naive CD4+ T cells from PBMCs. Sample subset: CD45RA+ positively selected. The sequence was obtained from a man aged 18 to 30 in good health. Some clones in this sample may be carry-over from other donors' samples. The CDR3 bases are TGTGCCAGTGCCCTGGCGTCGAGGGACGAGCAGTACTTC. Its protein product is CASALASRDEQYF.